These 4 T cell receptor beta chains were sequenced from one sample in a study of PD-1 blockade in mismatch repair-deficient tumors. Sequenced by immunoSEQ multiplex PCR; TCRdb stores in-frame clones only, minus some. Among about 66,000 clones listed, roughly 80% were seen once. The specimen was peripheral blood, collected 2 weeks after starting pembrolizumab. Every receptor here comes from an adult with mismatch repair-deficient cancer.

CDR3 sequence reads: CASSSDRIPTF. CDR3 in DNA: TGTGCCAGCAGTTCGGACAGGATTCCGACCTTC. The chain joins TRBV5-4 to TRBJ1-2; 7 bases are shared with TRBD1. There are 11 residues in the CDR3. V trimming: 5 bases; J trimming: 14 bases; junction bases outside the gene matches: 9. The germline CDR1 and CDR2 sequences are SGHNT and YYREEE (reference sequence).

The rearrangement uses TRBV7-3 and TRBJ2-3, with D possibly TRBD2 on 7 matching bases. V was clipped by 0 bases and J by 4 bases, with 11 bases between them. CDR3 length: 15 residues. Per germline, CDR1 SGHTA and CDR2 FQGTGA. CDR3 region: CASSLTGGGSDTQYF. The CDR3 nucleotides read TGTGCCAGCAGCTTAACGGGAGGGGGATCAGATACGCAGTATTTT.

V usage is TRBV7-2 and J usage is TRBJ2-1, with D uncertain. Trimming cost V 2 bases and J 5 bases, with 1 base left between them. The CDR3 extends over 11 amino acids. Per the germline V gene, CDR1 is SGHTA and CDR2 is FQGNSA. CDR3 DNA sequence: TGTGCCAGCAGCTTAAACAATGAGCAGTTCTTC. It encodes CASSLNNEQFF. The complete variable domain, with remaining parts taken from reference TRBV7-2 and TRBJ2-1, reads GAGVSQSPSNKVTEKGKDVELRCDPISGHTALYWYRQSLGQGLEFLIYFQGNSAPDKSGLPSDRFSAERTGGSVSTLTIQRTQQEDSAVYLCASSLNNEQFFGPGTRLTVL.

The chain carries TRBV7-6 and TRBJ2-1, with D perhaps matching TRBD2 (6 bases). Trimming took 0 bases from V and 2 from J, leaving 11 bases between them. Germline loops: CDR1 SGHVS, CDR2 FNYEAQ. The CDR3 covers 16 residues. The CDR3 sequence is CASSLALSGTYNEQFF. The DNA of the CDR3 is TGTGCCAGCAGCTTAGCCCTTAGCGGCACCTACAATGAGCAGTTCTTC.